A single sample is the source of the 21 T cell receptor beta chains below, sequenced in a study of shared T cell receptors in the human thymus. TCRdb keeps only in-frame clones here, not all; method: immunoSEQ multiplex PCR. The data contain 630,000 or so clones, around 87% of them singletons. The data also belong to a second study, concerning human thymus T cells.

The sequencing input was thymocytes. The receptors were sampled from a boy under two years old with a congenital heart defect.

The V gene is TRBV10-3, the J gene TRBJ2-1; 9 bases match TRBD1. CDR3 length equals 14 residues. V lost 6 bases to trimming and J lost 8 bases; unmatched junction nucleotides: 8. The germline CDR1 and CDR2 sequences are ENHRY and SYGVKD. This CDR3 is CAISETGGADEQFF. The CDR3 DNA reads as TGTGCCATCAGCGAAACAGGGGGCGCCGATGAGCAGTTCTTC.

This clone was found once. The V and J genes are TRBV10-1 and TRBJ2-7, with TRBD1 as a possible D gene (5 bases). CDR3 length equals 13 residues. Germline lookup yields CDR1 WNHNN and CDR2 SYGVQD (reference sequence). The V end was cut by 3 bases, the J end by 6 bases, with 12 bases between. As DNA, the CDR3 is TGCGCCAGCAGTGAAAGACAGAAGGGCGAGCAGTACTTC. Its protein is CASSERQKGEQYF.

The chain has TRBV28 and TRBJ2-7, with D possibly being TRBD2 (5 bases). Germline V CDR1 and CDR2: MDHEN, SYDVKM. Trimming removed 3 bases from V and 0 bases from J, with 12 bases in between. This CDR3 comprises 15 residues. Written as DNA, the CDR3 is TGTGCCAGCAGTTTCAGCGGCTGGAGCTCCTACGAGCAGTACTTC. Encoded protein: CASSFSGWSSYEQYF.

This clone appeared a few times. The chain carries TRBV19 and TRBJ1-4, with 9 bases lining up with TRBD1. CDR3 length equals 17 residues. The V and J ends lost 6 bases and 7 bases, in that order; junction bases with no gene match: 15. Germline assignment: CDR1 LNHDA and CDR2 SQIVND (reference sequence). The CDR3 sequence is CASRTRQGGLETEKLFF. The DNA of the CDR3 is TGTGCCAGTAGAACCAGACAGGGGGGATTGGAAACTGAAAAACTGTTTTTT.

The chain recombines TRBV19 with TRBJ2-7; possible D gene TRBD2, 6 bases. Germline loops: CDR1 LNHDA, CDR2 SQIVND (reference sequence). The CDR3 spans 12 residues. With 6 bases removed from V and 4 bases from J, the gap between germline ends came to 10 bases. The CDR3 coding sequence is TGTGCCAGTAGCGGGGGACTTTACGAGCAGTACTTC. Its translation: CASSGGLYEQYF.

The chain is built from TRBV27 and TRBJ2-7, with unresolved D. Germline V gives CDR1 MNHEY, CDR2 SMNVEV (reference sequence). Trimming stripped 6 bases from V and 3 bases from J, with 12 bases between. There are 13 residues in the CDR3. This CDR3 is CASSPRVSYEQYF. The CDR3 DNA reads TGTGCCAGCAGCCCGAGAGTTAGCTACGAGCAGTACTTC.

The chain combines TRBV2 with TRBJ2-1; 15 bases are shared with TRBD2. The V gene end was trimmed by 9 bases and the J gene end by 8 bases; junction bases not matched to a gene: 11. Germline V gene data show CDR1 as SNHLY and CDR2 as FYNNEI. The CDR3 contains 16 residues. CDR3: CARRTSGRARVDEQFF. The CDR3 coding sequence is TGTGCCAGAAGGACTAGCGGGAGGGCCAGGGTCGATGAGCAGTTCTTC.

This sequence joins TRBV19 and TRBJ2-7; 11 bases agree with TRBD1. Unmatched junction bases numbered 5, after V lost 4 bases and J lost 3 bases. The CDR3 runs 15 residues. Germline V gene data show CDR1 as LNHDA and CDR2 as SQIVND (reference sequence). The CDR3 region is CASSTQGQGGYEQYF. In DNA form, the CDR3 reads TGTGCCAGTAGTACCCAGGGACAGGGGGGCTACGAGCAGTACTTC.

V usage is TRBV9 and J usage is TRBJ2-5, with a possible D match to TRBD2 (6 bases). Trimming stripped 2 bases from V and 2 bases from J, with 10 bases between. CDR1 SGDLS and CDR2 YYNGEE come from the germline V gene. CDR3 length: 14 residues. CDR3 sequence reads: CASSVTSLQETQYF. The CDR3 DNA is TGTGCCAGCAGCGTTACTAGCCTTCAAGAGACCCAGTACTTC.

This chain uses TRBV12-5 with TRBJ2-7; 14 bases are shared with TRBD2. V shed 6 bases and J 1 base; nucleotides not matched to a gene: 5. This CDR3 comprises 16 residues. Germline V gene sequence: CDR1 LGHNT, CDR2 FRNRAP. CDR3 sequence reads: CASGPGLAGGSYEQYF. The CDR3 nucleotides read TGTGCTAGTGGCCCAGGACTAGCGGGAGGTTCCTACGAGCAGTACTTC.

This rearrangement joins TRBV28 to TRBJ2-1, with TRBD2 matching over 12 bases. This CDR3 is built from 16 residues. Germline assignment: CDR1 MDHEN and CDR2 SYDVKM. With V trimmed by 6 bases and J by 3 bases, 6 bases remained unmatched. CDR3 coding DNA: TGTGCCAGCAGCCCGAAGACTAGCGGGAGCTACAATGAGCAGTTCTTC. Protein sequence: CASSPKTSGSYNEQFF. Variable domain in full (rest from reference TRBV28 and TRBJ2-1): DVKVTQSSRYLVKRTGEKVFLECVQDMDHENMFWYRQDPGLGLRLIYFSYDVKMKEKGDIPEGYSVSREKKERFSLILESASTNQTSMYLCASSPKTSGSYNEQFFGPGTRLTVL.

Comment on this clone: Different DNA sequences within this sample yield the same CDR3. The chain joins TRBV15 to TRBJ2-3, with TRBD2 identical over 12 bases. Germline lookup yields CDR1 LNHNV and CDR2 YYDKDF (reference sequence). The CDR3 is 16 residues long. Trimming took 1 base from V and 2 from J; bases not matched to a gene: 1. CDR3 DNA: TGTGCCACCAGCAGAGGGACTAGCGGGAACACAGATACGCAGTATTTT. It yields the protein CATSRGTSGNTDTQYF.

Worth noting for this clone: One end of the junction is discordant with germline, which a read error may explain. The chain carries TRBV7-9 and TRBJ2-7; 11 bases line up with TRBD2. Germline-derived CDR1 and CDR2 are SEHNR and FQNEAQ (reference sequence). The CDR3 totals 15 residues. This CDR3 reads CASSLAGGPSYEQYF. In DNA, the CDR3 is TGCGCCAGCTCCTTAGCGGGAGGGCCCTCCTACGAGCAGTACTTC.

V is TRBV12-5 and J is TRBJ1-5; a possible D gene is TRBD1 (5 bases). The CDR3 runs to 18 residues. Germline values: CDR1 LGHNT, CDR2 FRNRAP. The germline V and J ends were trimmed by 4 bases and 0 bases, with 19 bases remaining between them. CDR3 bases: TGTGCTAGTGGTTCGGAAACACCAGGGTGGTATAGCAATCAGCCCCAGCATTTT. It codes for CASGSETPGWYSNQPQHF.

With respect to this clone: The identical CDR3 is also encoded by other nucleotide sequences in the sample. V gene TRBV19 combines with J gene TRBJ1-6, with 7 positions matching TRBD1. This CDR3 comprises 14 residues. With V trimmed by 6 bases and J by 13 bases, 12 bases remained unmatched. The germline V gene encodes CDR1 LNHDA and CDR2 SQIVND (reference sequence). CDR3 protein: CASSTGTELSPLHF. The DNA of the CDR3 is TGTGCCAGTAGCACCGGGACAGAACTTTCCCCCCTCCACTTT.

The chain couples TRBV9 to TRBJ1-1; TRBD1 might be the D (6 bases). Per the germline V gene, CDR1 is SGDLS and CDR2 is YYNGEE. The length of the CDR3 is 18 residues. The V end lost 0 bases, the J end lost 3 bases, and 21 bases lay between the germline ends. The CDR3 sequence is CASSVEGVALGNDTEAFF. DNA for the CDR3: TGTGCCAGCAGCGTAGAGGGGGTGGCCCTAGGGAATGACACTGAAGCTTTCTTT.

CDR3 protein: CASSIEGANTEAFF. CDR3 DNA sequence: TGTGCCAGCAGCATAGAGGGGGCGAACACTGAAGCTTTCTTT. The chain links TRBV28 to TRBJ1-1; 7 bases fit TRBD1. J gave up 1 base and V 6 bases, and 5 bases lay outside the gene matches. The CDR3 extends over 14 amino acids. Germline CDR1 is MDHEN and CDR2 is SYDVKM.

The chain recombines TRBV9 with TRBJ1-1; TRBD1 aligns across 7 bases. V dropped 3 bases and J dropped 0; count of bases not matched to a gene: 5. CDR3 length equals 15 residues. Germline V CDR1 and CDR2: SGDLS, YYNGEE. CDR3 loop: CASSAAGQMNTEAFF. CDR3 coding DNA: TGTGCCAGCAGCGCCGCGGGACAGATGAACACTGAAGCTTTCTTT.

The genes are TRBV7-2 and TRBJ1-3; D is perhaps TRBD1 (6 bases). The CDR3 loop spans 14 amino acids. Germline V gene sequence: CDR1 SGHTA, CDR2 FQGNSA. The V end lost 5 bases, the J end lost 0 bases, and 8 bases lay between the germline ends. CDR3 DNA: TGTGCCAGCAGCCGGGACAACTCTGGAAACACCATATATTTT. Translation gives CASSRDNSGNTIYF. Variable domain in full (rest from reference TRBV7-2 and TRBJ1-3): GAGVSQSPSNKVTEKGKDVELRCDPISGHTALYWYRQSLGQGLEFLIYFQGNSAPDKSGLPSDRFSAERTGGSVSTLTIQRTQQEDSAVYLCASSRDNSGNTIYFGEGSWLTVV.

V and J are TRBV4-1 and TRBJ1-1; possible D gene TRBD1, 6 bases. V dropped 0 bases and J dropped 2 bases, with 16 bases sitting between them. Germline V gives CDR1 MGHRA, CDR2 YSYEKL. This CDR3 has 17 amino acids. The DNA of the CDR3 is TGCGCCAGCAGCCAAGATCGATTGGCAGGGGCAAACACTGAAGCTTTCTTT. Its translation is CASSQDRLAGANTEAFF.

The chain joins TRBV7-9 to TRBJ2-1; 7 bases map to TRBD2. This CDR3 comprises 15 residues. J gave up 0 bases and V 4 bases, and 3 bases lay outside the gene matches. Germline values: CDR1 SEHNR, CDR2 FQNEAQ (reference sequence). CDR3 sequence (DNA): TGTGCCAGCAGCTCGGCGGGGGTCTCCTACAATGAGCAGTTCTTC. Its protein product is CASSSAGVSYNEQFF.